Below, 13 T cell receptor beta chains from the same sample are listed, as sequenced in a study of T cell responses to AZD1222 COVID-19 vaccine. Profiling relied on immunoSEQ multiplex PCR, and the TCRdb table lists in-frame clones only, not all of them. The profile shows about 84,000 clones, approximately 83% of them singletons. Material: peripheral blood, obtained 28 days after the second AZD1222 dose. Source of these receptors: an adult who received the AZD1222 COVID-19 vaccine.

This clone has a single count. V and J are TRBV12-3 or TRBV12-4 and TRBJ2-3; the D is unclear. This CDR3 region has 12 residues. V was trimmed by 5 bases and J by 4 bases, leaving 7 bases between them. CDR3 sequence reads: CASSASPDTQYF. For the CDR3, the DNA is TGTGCCAGCAGTGCGAGTCCAGATACGCAGTATTTT.

The rearrangement joins TRBV19 to TRBJ2-6, with TRBD2 matching over 7 bases. This CDR3 spans 15 amino acids. CDR1 is LNHDA and CDR2 is SQIVND in the germline V gene (reference sequence). The J segment lost 1 base and the V segment lost 6 bases, leaving 3 bases of the junction unmatched. CDR3 protein: CASRGRGSGANVLTF. In nucleotides, the CDR3 is TGTGCCAGTAGGGGGCGGGGGTCTGGGGCCAACGTCCTGACTTTC.

The genes are TRBV29-1 and TRBJ2-4; either TRBD1 or TRBD2 may fit D (5 bases each). CDR3 length equals 15 residues. The V end lost 2 bases, the J end lost 9 bases, and 20 bases lay between the germline ends. The germline V gene has CDR1 SQVTM and CDR2 ANQGSEA. CDR3 protein: CSVEFPDSGPGIQYF. CDR3 in DNA: TGCAGCGTTGAATTTCCCGACTCGGGGCCGGGCATTCAGTACTTC.

This clone was counted between two and nine times. The V call is TRBV19, the J call TRBJ2-3; tentatively, D is TRBD2 (5 bases). Trimming cost V 6 bases and J 2 bases, with 15 bases left between them. Germline V gene data show CDR1 as LNHDA and CDR2 as SQIVND (reference sequence). The CDR3 covers 15 residues. CDR3 sequence reads: CASRSESGYTDTQYF. The CDR3 nucleotides are TGTGCCAGTAGGTCCGAAAGCGGATACACAGATACGCAGTATTTT.

The V call is TRBV6-5, the J call TRBJ1-1; 9 nucleotides agree with TRBD1. Per the germline V gene, CDR1 is MNHEY and CDR2 is SVGAGI. The CDR3 sequence is 15 residues long. The V segment lost 4 bases and the J segment 2 bases; nucleotides outside the gene matches: 5. CDR3 sequence (DNA): TGTGCCAGCAGTTCGAGGGACAGGGCAAACACTGAAGCTTTCTTT. This translates into CASSSRDRANTEAFF.

This rearrangement joins TRBV6-5 to TRBJ1-6, with D unclear. Germline assignment: CDR1 MNHEY and CDR2 SVGAGI. V gave up 2 bases and J gave up 8 bases, with 13 bases separating them. The CDR3 spans 15 residues. This CDR3 reads CASSYTIPQDSPLHF. The CDR3 nucleotides read TGTGCCAGCAGTTACACCATCCCCCAGGATTCACCCCTCCACTTT.

V is TRBV6-5 and J is TRBJ2-7; TRBD1 agrees at 8 bases. V gave up 6 bases and J gave up 2 bases; unmatched junction bases: 6. Germline V gene sequence: CDR1 MNHEY, CDR2 SVGAGI. The CDR3 has 14 residues. The CDR3 nucleotides read TGTGCCAGCAGGTTTAACAGGGGGGCCTACGAGCAGTACTTC. Encoded protein: CASRFNRGAYEQYF.

The chain joins TRBV6-5 to TRBJ1-2, with D maybe TRBD1 (5 bases). The germline V gene has CDR1 MNHEY and CDR2 SVGAGI. Trimming removed 5 bases from V and 2 bases from J, with 15 bases in between. The CDR3 contains 15 residues. CDR3 protein: CASSPRRDGNYGYTF. The CDR3 nucleotides read TGTGCCAGCAGTCCCCGACGGGACGGAAACTATGGCTACACCTTC.

The chain recombines TRBV11-2 with TRBJ2-1; 9 bases fit TRBD1. CDR1 and CDR2 (germline): SGHAT, FQNNGV. After removal of 4 bases from V and 8 bases from J, the junction contained 12 bases not matched to a gene. CDR3 length equals 16 residues. The CDR3: CASSSRSRTGVDEQFF. CDR3 nucleotides: TGTGCCAGCAGCTCCCGGTCCCGGACAGGGGTGGATGAGCAGTTCTTC. The variable domain in full, with the rest retrieved from reference TRBV11-2 and TRBJ2-1, is EAGVAQSPRYKIIEKRQSVAFWCNPISGHATLYWYQQILGQGPKLLIQFQNNGVVDDSQLPKDRFSAERLKGVDSTLKIQPAKLEDSAVYLCASSSRSRTGVDEQFFGPGTRLTVL.

The chain combines TRBV27 with TRBJ1-1; no definite D call. Germline V gene sequence: CDR1 MNHEY, CDR2 SMNVEV (reference sequence). The CDR3 has 15 amino acids. The germline V and J ends were trimmed by 6 bases and 5 bases, with 19 bases remaining between them. The CDR3 sequence is CASRALEHTFTEAFF. The CDR3 DNA is TGTGCCAGCAGAGCCCTGGAGCATACATTTACTGAAGCTTTCTTT.

As to this clone: The sample contains more than one DNA sequence encoding this CDR3. The chain recombines TRBV12-3 or TRBV12-4 with TRBJ1-2; D not certain. V was cut by 3 bases and J by 0 bases, with 2 bases left in between. The CDR3 has 12 residues. The CDR3: CASSLTNYGYTF. Written as DNA, the CDR3 is TGTGCCAGCAGTTTGACTAACTATGGCTACACCTTC.

V and J are TRBV18 and TRBJ2-5, with a weak D call TRBD2 (6 bases). This CDR3 has 12 residues. Germline V gene lookup returns CDR1 KGHSH and CDR2 LQKENI. Deletions cut 6 bases from V and 3 bases from J, with 8 bases between. The CDR3, as DNA: TGTGCCAGCTCCACGGGGGAAGAGACCCAGTACTTC. Protein sequence: CASSTGEETQYF.

This clone occurred a few times. The J gene is TRBJ2-5, the V gene TRBV28; possibly TRBD1 or TRBD2 for D (5 bases each). V shed 9 bases and J shed 2 bases, with 22 bases lying between them. Per the germline V gene, CDR1 is MDHEN and CDR2 is SYDVKM. This CDR3 region has 16 residues. The CDR3 nucleotides are TGTGCCAGTGGGACGCCTAGCAAGGGCTTACAAGAGACCCAGTACTTC. It codes for CASGTPSKGLQETQYF.